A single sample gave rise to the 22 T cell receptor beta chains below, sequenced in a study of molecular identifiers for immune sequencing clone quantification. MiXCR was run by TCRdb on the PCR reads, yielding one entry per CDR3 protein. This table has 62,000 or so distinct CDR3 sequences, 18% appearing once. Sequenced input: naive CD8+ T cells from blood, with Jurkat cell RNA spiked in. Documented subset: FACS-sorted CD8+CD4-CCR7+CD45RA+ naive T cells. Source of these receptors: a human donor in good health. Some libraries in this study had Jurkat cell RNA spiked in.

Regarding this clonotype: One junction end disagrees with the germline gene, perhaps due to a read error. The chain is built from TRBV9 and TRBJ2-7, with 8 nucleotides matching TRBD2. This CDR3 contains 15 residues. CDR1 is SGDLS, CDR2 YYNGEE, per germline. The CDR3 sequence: CASSTSGSLSYEQHF. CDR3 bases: TGTGCCAGCAGCACCAGCGGGAGCCTTAGCTACGAGCAGCATTTC.

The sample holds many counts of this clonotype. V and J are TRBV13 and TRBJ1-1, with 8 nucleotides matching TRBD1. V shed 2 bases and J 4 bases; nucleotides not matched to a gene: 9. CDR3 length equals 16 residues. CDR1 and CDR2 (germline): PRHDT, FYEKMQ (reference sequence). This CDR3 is CASSLIQGAPGTEAFF. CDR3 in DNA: TGTGCCAGCAGCTTAATTCAGGGGGCGCCGGGCACTGAAGCTTTCTTT.

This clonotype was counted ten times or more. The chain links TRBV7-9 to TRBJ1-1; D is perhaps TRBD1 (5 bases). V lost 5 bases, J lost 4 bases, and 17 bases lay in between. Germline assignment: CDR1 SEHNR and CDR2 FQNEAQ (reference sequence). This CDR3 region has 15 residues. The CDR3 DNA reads TGTGCCAGCAGCCCACGCGGGGGGGTCGGCACTGAAGCTTTCTTT. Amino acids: CASSPRGGVGTEAFF.

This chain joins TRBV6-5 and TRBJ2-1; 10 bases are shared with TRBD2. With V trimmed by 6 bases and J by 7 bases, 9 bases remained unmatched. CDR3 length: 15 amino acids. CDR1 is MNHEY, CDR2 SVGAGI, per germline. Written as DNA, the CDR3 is TGTGCCAGCAGGCCCCTAGCGGGAGTTATTAATGAGCAGTTCTTC. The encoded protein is CASRPLAGVINEQFF.

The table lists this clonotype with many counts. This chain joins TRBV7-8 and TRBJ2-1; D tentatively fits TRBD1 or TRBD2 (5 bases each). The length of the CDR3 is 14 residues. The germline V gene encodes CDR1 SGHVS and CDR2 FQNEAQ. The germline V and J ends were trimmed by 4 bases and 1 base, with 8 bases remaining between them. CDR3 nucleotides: TGTGCCAGCAGCTCGAGGGGTTCCTACAATGAGCAGTTCTTC. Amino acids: CASSSRGSYNEQFF.

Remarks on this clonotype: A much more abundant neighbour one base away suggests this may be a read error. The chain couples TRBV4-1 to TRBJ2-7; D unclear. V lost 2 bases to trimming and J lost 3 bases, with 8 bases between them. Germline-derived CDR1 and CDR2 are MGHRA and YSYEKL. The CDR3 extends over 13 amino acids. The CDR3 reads CASSQLQDYEQYF. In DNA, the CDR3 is TGCGCCAGCAGCCAACTCCAGGACTACGAGCAGTACTTC.

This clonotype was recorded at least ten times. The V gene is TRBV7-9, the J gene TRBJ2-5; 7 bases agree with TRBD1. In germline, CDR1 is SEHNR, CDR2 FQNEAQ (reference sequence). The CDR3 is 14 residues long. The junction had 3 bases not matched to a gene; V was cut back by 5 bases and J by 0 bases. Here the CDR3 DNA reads TGTGCCAGCAGCCCGGACAGGTACCAAGAGACCCAGTACTTC. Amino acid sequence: CASSPDRYQETQYF.

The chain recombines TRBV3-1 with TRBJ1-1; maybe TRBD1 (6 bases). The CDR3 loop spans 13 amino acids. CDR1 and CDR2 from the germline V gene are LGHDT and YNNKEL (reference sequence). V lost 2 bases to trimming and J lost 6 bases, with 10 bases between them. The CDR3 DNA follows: TGTGCCAGCAGCCAAATTACAGGGTCTGAAGCTTTCTTT. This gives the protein CASSQITGSEAFF.

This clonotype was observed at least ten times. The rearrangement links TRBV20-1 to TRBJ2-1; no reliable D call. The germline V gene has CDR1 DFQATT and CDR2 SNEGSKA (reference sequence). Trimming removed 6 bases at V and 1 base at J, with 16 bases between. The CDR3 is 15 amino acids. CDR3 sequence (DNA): TGCAGTGCCCAAGAGTGGCGGAATTCCTACAATGAGCAGTTCTTC. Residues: CSAQEWRNSYNEQFF.

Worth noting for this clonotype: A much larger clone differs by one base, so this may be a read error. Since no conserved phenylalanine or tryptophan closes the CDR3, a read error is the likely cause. In nucleotides, the CDR3 is TGTGCCAGCAGCCCCGTAATGAGTTCACCCCTCCACTCT. Its translation: CASSPVMSSPLHS. The chain couples TRBV7-9 to TRBJ1-6, with D unclear. The length of the CDR3 is 13 residues. CDR1 is SEHNR and CDR2 is FQNEAQ in the germline V gene (reference sequence). Trimming removed 5 bases at V and 9 bases at J, with 11 bases between.

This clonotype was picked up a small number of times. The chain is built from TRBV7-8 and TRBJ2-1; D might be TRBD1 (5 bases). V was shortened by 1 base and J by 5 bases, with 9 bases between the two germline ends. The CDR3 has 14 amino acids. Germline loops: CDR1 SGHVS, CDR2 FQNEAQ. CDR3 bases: TGTGCCAGCAGCTTAGGGGGCAGAAACAATGAGCAGTTCTTC. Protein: CASSLGGRNNEQFF.

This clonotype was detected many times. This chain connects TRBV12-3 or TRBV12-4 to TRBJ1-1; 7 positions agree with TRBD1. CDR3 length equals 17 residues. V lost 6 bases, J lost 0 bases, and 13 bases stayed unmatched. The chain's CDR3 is CASSPGGKGTVNTEAFF. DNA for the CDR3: TGTGCCAGCAGCCCCGGGGGAAAGGGGACAGTGAACACTGAAGCTTTCTTT.

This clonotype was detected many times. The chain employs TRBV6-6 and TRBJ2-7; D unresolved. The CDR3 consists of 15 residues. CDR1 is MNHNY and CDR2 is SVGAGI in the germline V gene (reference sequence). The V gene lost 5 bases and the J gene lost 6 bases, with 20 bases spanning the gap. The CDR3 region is CASSLAHLKAVEQYF. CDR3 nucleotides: TGTGCCAGCAGTCTTGCCCACTTAAAGGCAGTCGAGCAGTACTTC.

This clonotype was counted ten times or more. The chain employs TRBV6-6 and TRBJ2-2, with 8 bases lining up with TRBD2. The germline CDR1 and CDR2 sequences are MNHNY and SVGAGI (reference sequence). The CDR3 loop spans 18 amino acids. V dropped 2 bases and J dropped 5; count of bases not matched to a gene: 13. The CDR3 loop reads CASSYRKAGAIPTGELFF. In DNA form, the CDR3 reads TGTGCCAGCAGTTACCGGAAAGCGGGAGCTATTCCAACCGGGGAGCTGTTTTTT.

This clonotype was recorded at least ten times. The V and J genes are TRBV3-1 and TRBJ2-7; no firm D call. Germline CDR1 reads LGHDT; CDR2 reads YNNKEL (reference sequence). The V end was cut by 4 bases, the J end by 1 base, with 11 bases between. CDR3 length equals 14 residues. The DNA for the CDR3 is TGTGCCAGCAGCCCTAGGGCTTGGTCCTACGAGCAGTACTTC. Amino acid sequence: CASSPRAWSYEQYF.

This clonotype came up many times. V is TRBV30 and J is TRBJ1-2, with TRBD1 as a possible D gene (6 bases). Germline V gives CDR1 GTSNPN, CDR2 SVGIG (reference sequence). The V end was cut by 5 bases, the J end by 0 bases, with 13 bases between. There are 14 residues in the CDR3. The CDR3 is CAWRGQPANYGYTF. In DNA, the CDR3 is TGTGCCTGGCGGGGACAACCAGCTAACTATGGCTACACCTTC.

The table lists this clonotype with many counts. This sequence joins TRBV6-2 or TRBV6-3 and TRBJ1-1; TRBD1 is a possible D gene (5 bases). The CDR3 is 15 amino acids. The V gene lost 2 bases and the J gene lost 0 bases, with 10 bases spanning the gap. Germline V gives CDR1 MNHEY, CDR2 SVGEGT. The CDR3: CASSYGTVMNTEAFF. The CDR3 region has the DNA TGTGCCAGCAGTTACGGGACGGTGATGAACACTGAAGCTTTCTTT.

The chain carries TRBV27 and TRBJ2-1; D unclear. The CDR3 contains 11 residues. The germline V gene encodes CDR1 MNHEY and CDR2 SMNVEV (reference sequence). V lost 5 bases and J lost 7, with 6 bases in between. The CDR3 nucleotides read TGTGCCAGCAGTAACGGGAATGAGCAGTTCTTC. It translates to CASSNGNEQFF.

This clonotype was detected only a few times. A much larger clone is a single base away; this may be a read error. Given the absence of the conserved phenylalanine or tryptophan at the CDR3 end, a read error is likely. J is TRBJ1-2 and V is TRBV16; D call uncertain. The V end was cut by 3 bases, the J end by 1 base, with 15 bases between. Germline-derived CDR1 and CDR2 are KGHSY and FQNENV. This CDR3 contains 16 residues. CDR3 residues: CASSHRPVDLNYGYTS. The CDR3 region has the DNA TGTGCCAGCAGCCATCGCCCCGTTGACCTTAACTATGGCTACACCTCC.

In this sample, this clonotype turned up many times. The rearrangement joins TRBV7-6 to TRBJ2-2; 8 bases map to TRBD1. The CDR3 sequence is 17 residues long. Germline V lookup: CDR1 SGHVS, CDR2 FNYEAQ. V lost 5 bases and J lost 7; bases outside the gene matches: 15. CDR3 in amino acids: CASSAIPDRDAVGELFF. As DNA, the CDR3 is TGTGCCAGCAGCGCCATCCCGGACAGGGACGCGGTCGGGGAGCTGTTTTTT.

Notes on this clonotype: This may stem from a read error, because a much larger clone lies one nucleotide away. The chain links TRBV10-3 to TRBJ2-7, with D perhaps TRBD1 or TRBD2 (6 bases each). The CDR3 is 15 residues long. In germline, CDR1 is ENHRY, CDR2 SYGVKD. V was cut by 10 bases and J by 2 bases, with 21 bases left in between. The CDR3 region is CATSDGGGPTYEQYF. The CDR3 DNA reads TGTGCCACCAGCGACGGAGGGGGACCCACCTACGAGCAGTACTTC.

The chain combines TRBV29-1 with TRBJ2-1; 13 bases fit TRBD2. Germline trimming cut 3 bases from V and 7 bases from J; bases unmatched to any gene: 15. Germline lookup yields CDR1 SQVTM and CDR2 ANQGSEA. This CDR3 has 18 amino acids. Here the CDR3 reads CSVEAPGLAGRLWNEQFF. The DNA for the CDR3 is TGCAGCGTTGAGGCTCCGGGACTAGCGGGAAGGTTGTGGAATGAGCAGTTCTTC.